Listed below are T cell receptor beta chains from one sample, sequenced in a study of CD8 T cells in ankylosing spondylitis. TCRdb called the 5' RACE reads again in MiXCR, with one record for every CDR3 protein. The sample includes 700,000 to 1,000,000 distinct CDR3 sequences, roughly 10% seen only once; the top ten take just over 0.5%. Sequenced sample: blood, either unsorted or a sorted T cell fraction (not recorded which). Receptor source: a male donor with ankylosing spondylitis. The CDR3 runs from the conserved cysteine through the conserved F or W. The order of the fields is J gene, V gene, CDR3 protein.

TRBJ2-7	TRBV20-1	CSASRRGAYEQYF
TRBJ1-4	TRBV7-9	CASSSQGRAEKLFF
TRBJ2-5	TRBV7-9	CASTSYRTGEDRETQYF
TRBJ2-5	TRBV20-1	CSATRVPETQYF
TRBJ2-3	TRBV6-5	CASSYRVSTDTQYF
TRBJ2-7	TRBV6-2/TRBV6-3	CASKTATTYEQYF
TRBJ2-5	TRBV6-1	CASSGQGLQETQYF
TRBJ2-3	TRBV20-1	CSARGLAGGTVTDTQYF
TRBJ1-5	TRBV6-2/TRBV6-3	CASRLGGRAGTVNQPQHF
TRBJ1-3	TRBV12-3/TRBV12-4	CASSRRASSGNTIYF
TRBJ2-1	TRBV5-1	CASSLSGRSFF
TRBJ2-2	TRBV20-1	CSARVGGDPGGELFF
TRBJ2-5	TRBV12-3/TRBV12-4	CASSFGTEGPQYF
TRBJ2-7	TRBV29-1	CSVLFPGNLNEQYF
TRBJ2-6	TRBV4-2	CASSQEGAGANVLTF
TRBJ2-7	TRBV20-1	CSTSGKWYYEQYF
TRBJ2-1	TRBV5-4	CASSLVDRGEQFF
TRBJ2-5	TRBV4-3	CASSQGSGDRQETQYF
TRBJ2-1	TRBV14	CASSRDRANNEQFF
TRBJ2-1	TRBV7-2	CASSLVASWYNEQFF
TRBJ2-7	TRBV20-1	CSAPMREGPYEQYF
TRBJ2-4	TRBV6-1	CASTTAGPPPKNIQYF